These T cell receptor beta chains were read from a single sample in a study of blood T cell repertoires in COVID-19. TCRdb keeps only in-frame clones here, not all; method: immunoSEQ multiplex PCR. The sample has roughly 210,000 clones; around 86% are singletons. The sequencing sample was made of PBMCs or T cells enriched from blood (not recorded which). Source of these receptors: a man aged 30-40 years in a cohort exposed to, infected with or recovered from COVID-19 (not recorded which). The CDR3 runs from the conserved cysteine through the conserved F or W. A D gene is named only where the DNA matches it firmly. Clone size, where shown, is once, few, many, or a class for clones that have expanded.

clone size | D gene | J gene | V gene | CDR3 DNA | CDR3 protein
- | - | TRBJ2-1 | TRBV24-1 | TGTGCCACCAGTGACCCGGGTCCGGAAAATGAGCAGTTCTTC | CATSDPGPENEQFF
- | - | TRBJ2-2 | TRBV14 | TGTGCCAGCAGCCAAGATTTCGGTACCGGGGAGCTGTTTTTT | CASSQDFGTGELFF
- | TRBD2 | TRBJ2-7 | TRBV28 | TGTGCCAGCAGGCGCGGACTAGCGGGGCCCTACGAGCAGTACTTC | CASRRGLAGPYEQYF
- | TRBD2 | TRBJ2-2 | TRBV7-6 | TGTGCCAGCAGCTTCCAACTAGCGGGAGGTCGTAGCACCGGGGAGCTGTTTTTT | CASSFQLAGGRSTGELFF
- | TRBD1 | TRBJ1-4 | TRBV9 | TGTGCCAGCAGCGCGGGACAGGGGATGGAAAAACTGTTTTTT | CASSAGQGMEKLFF
- | - | TRBJ1-5 | TRBV24-1 | TGTGCCACCAGTCGGGGGGAGGTCAATCAGCCCCAGCATTTT | CATSRGEVNQPQHF
- | TRBD2 | TRBJ2-1 | TRBV14 | TGTGCCAGCAGCCAACTAGCGGGAAACAATGAGCAGTTCTTC | CASSQLAGNNEQFF
- | TRBD1 | TRBJ1-5 | TRBV19 | TGTGCCAGTAGTAGCCACCGGGACAGGGGGCCTCAGCCCCAGCATTTT | CASSSHRDRGPQPQHF
once | - | TRBJ2-7 | TRBV11-2 | TGTGCCAGCAGCTTAGGGGGAATGCGGGACCCTGCCTACGAGCAGTACTTC | CASSLGGMRDPAYEQYF
- | TRBD2 | TRBJ2-3 | TRBV5-8 | TGTGCCAGCAGCTGGGGACTAGGAGGCACAGATACGCAGTATTTT | CASSWGLGGTDTQYF
- | TRBD2 | TRBJ2-2 | TRBV5-4 | TGTGCCAGCAGCCCGACTAGCGGGAGGTCTTTGGGCGGGGAGCTGTTTTTT | CASSPTSGRSLGGELFF
- | - | TRBJ1-3 | TRBV28 | TGTGCCAGCAGTTTCGCTGGGGGGGGAACCGGAAACACCATATATTTT | CASSFAGGGTGNTIYF
- | - | TRBJ1-6 | TRBV28 | TGTGCCAGCTTGCCCGGGACAAGGCATAATTCACCCCTCCACTTT | CASLPGTRHNSPLHF
- | - | TRBJ2-1 | TRBV18 | TGTGCCAGCTCACCCTACTCCTACAATGAGCAGTTCTTC | CASSPYSYNEQFF
- | TRBD1 | TRBJ2-7 | TRBV15 | TGTGCCACCAGCAGAGGAGCGGACAGGGGGATATCCTACGAGCAGTACTTC | CATSRGADRGISYEQYF
- | TRBD1 | TRBJ1-3 | TRBV4-2 | TGTGCCAGCAGCCAAACGCCGGGACAGGGGGCTGGAAACACCATATATTTT | CASSQTPGQGAGNTIYF
- | TRBD1 | TRBJ2-7 | TRBV27 | TGTGCCAGCAGTCCATGGGACAGCACCTACGAGCAGTACTTC | CASSPWDSTYEQYF
- | - | TRBJ2-7 | TRBV14 | TGTGCCAGCAGCCCTCAGACAGTCGGCGAGCAGTACTTC | CASSPQTVGEQYF
- | - | TRBJ1-2 | TRBV14 | TGTGCCAGCAGCCAATTCGAGGGGGTCTTAACTTATGGCTACACCTTC | CASSQFEGVLTYGYTF
once | - | TRBJ2-4 | TRBV28 | TGTGCCAGCAGTGGTGGCGGGAATGAGAACATTCAGTACTTC | CASSGGGNENIQYF
- | TRBD1 | TRBJ1-2 | TRBV20-1 | TGCAGTGCTAGTGTTACAGGGGAAACACTTAACTATGGCTACACCTTC | CSASVTGETLNYGYTF
- | - | TRBJ1-1 | TRBV20-1 | TGCAGTGCTAGTCCTTCCGACAGGTTAGCTTTCTTT | CSASPSDRLAFF
- | - | TRBJ2-5 | TRBV28 | TGTGCCAGCAGTCCCCCAGGGGTATCAGAGACCCAGTACTTC | CASSPPGVSETQYF
- | TRBD1 | TRBJ2-4 | TRBV24-1 | TGTGCCACCAGTGATTTTCGGACAGGGTCAAACATTCAGTACTTC | CATSDFRTGSNIQYF
- | - | TRBJ1-3 | TRBV9 | TGTGCCAGCAGCCCGCCCTCAGGGGGAAACACCATATATTTT | CASSPPSGGNTIYF
- | TRBD1 | TRBJ1-1 | TRBV28 | TGTGCCAGCAGGAAACAGGGGGCATCGGGGACTGAAGCTTTCTTT | CASRKQGASGTEAFF
few | - | TRBJ1-4 | TRBV9 | TGTGCCAGCAGCGTAGCACAGGGCCGCGAAAAACTGTTTTTT | CASSVAQGREKLFF
- | TRBD2 | TRBJ2-3 | TRBV28 | TGTGCCAGCCCCCCGGGGCTCGGCGGGAGGGCCGTTGCAGATACGCAGTATTTT | CASPPGLGGRAVADTQYF
many | TRBD2 | TRBJ2-1 | TRBV5-1 | TGCGCCAGCAGCCCAACTAGCGGGAGCTACAATGAGCAGTTCTTC | CASSPTSGSYNEQFF
- | - | TRBJ1-5 | TRBV6-2/TRBV6-3 | TGTGCCAGCAGTTACGGGGGGGCAGGACAGCCCCAGCATTTT | CASSYGGAGQPQHF
- | TRBD2 | TRBJ2-1 | TRBV7-2 | TGTGCCAGCAGTCTTATAGCGGGAGGGCCCAATGAGCAGTTCTTC | CASSLIAGGPNEQFF
- | TRBD1 | TRBJ2-6 | TRBV24-1 | TGTGCCACCAGTGATTCCTCACCCAGGGACAGCTCTGGGGCCAACGTCCTGACTTTC | CATSDSSPRDSSGANVLTF
- | TRBD2 | TRBJ2-1 | TRBV3-1/TRBV3-2 | TGTGCCAGCAGCCCCAGTCTTAATAGCGGGAGGGGGTATGAGCAGTTCTTC | CASSPSLNSGRGYEQFF
- | - | TRBJ2-7 | TRBV7-9 | TGTGCCAGCAGCTTCGGGGAATGGGGGGACTCCTACGAGCAGTACTTC | CASSFGEWGDSYEQYF
- | - | TRBJ2-7 | TRBV28 | TGTGCCAGCAGTTTATTTAGTTACGAGCAGTACTTC | CASSLFSYEQYF
- | - | TRBJ1-1 | TRBV5-1 | TGCGCCAGCAGCTTGGCCCTCGGGGATGAAGCTTTCTTT | CASSLALGDEAFF
once | - | TRBJ2-7 | TRBV7-6 | TGTGCCAGCAGCTTCTTCGGGACTTACTACGAGCAGTACTTC | CASSFFGTYYEQYF
- | TRBD1 | TRBJ2-7 | TRBV9 | TGTGCCAGCAGCGCGGGACAGGGTCTAGGATACGAGCAGTACTTC | CASSAGQGLGYEQYF
- | - | TRBJ1-6 | TRBV6-1 | TGTGCCAGCAGTGACAGGGTGGCCTATAATTCACCCCTCCACTTT | CASSDRVAYNSPLHF
few | TRBD1 | TRBJ1-1 | TRBV5-1 | TGCGCCAGCATCAATAATGTGGGGACAGGGGGCAGCACTGAAGCTTTCTTT | CASINNVGTGGSTEAFF
few | TRBD2 | TRBJ2-7 | TRBV18 | TGTGCCAGCTCACTGTCGGGACTACCCTACGAGCAGTACTTC | CASSLSGLPYEQYF
- | - | TRBJ2-7 | TRBV3-1/TRBV3-2 | TGTGCCAGCAGCCAACTTCCACTAAGGAGAGCTCTCTACGAGCAGTACTTC | CASSQLPLRRALYEQYF
- | - | TRBJ1-1 | TRBV6-5 | TGTGCCAGCAGTTACTCCATAAGGGGCGTTAACACTGAAGCTTTCTTT | CASSYSIRGVNTEAFF
- | - | TRBJ1-1 | TRBV6-5 | TGTGCCAGCACAGGGGACACTGAAGCTTTCTTT | CASTGDTEAFF
- | - | TRBJ1-4 | TRBV9 | TGTGCCAGCAGCGTGGGGGCGTCGACTAATGAAAAACTGTTTTTT | CASSVGASTNEKLFF